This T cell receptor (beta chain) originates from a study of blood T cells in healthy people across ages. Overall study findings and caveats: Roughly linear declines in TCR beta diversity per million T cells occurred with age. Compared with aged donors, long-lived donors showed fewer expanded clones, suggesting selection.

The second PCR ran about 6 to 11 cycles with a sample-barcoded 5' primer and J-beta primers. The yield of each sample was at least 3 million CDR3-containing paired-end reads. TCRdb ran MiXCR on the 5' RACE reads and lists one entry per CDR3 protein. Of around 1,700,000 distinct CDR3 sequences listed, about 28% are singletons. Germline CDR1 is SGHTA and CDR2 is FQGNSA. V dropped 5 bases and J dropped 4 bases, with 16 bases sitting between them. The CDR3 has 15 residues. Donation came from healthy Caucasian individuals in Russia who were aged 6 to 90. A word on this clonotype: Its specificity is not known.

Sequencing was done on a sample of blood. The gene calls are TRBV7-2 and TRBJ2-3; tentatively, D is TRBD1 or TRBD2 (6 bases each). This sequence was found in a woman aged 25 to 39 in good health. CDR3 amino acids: CASSHRDGGPDTQYF. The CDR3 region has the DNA TGTGCCAGCAGCCACCGGGACGGGGGCCCAGATACGCAGTATTTT.